The source of this TCR beta chain is a study of identifying expanded T cells in peripheral blood. Produced via immunoSEQ multiplex PCR; TCRdb's table is partial and in-frame only. This table has fewer than 80,000 clones, about four fifths appearing once. A note on this clone: What it binds is not known.

Healthy donors had no documented immune events, such as infections, while sampled. Germline loops: CDR1 SGHNT, CDR2 YYREEE (reference sequence). J lost 8 bases, V lost 3 bases, and 7 bases had no gene match. CDR3 length: 13 residues. Regarding the study as a whole: About 1.2 clones differed between technical replicates, versus approximately 16 and 20 over time. Variance in clone template counts between roughly two-week samples significantly increased with total template count across all healthy donors.

The V call is TRBV5-4, the J call TRBJ1-2; 7 nucleotides align to TRBD1. Sample: blood. The origin of this receptor is a person between 18 and 75 years old in good health. CDR3: CASSYTGERGYTF. DNA of the CDR3: TGTGCCAGCAGCTACACAGGGGAGAGGGGCTACACCTTC. The whole variable domain, remainder taken from reference TRBV5-4 and TRBJ1-2, is ETGVTQSPTHLIKTRGQQVTLRCSSQSGHNTVSWYQQALGQGPQFIFQYYREEENGRGNFPPRFSGLQFPNYSSELNVNALELDDSALYLCASSYTGERGYTFGSGTRLTVV.